A selection of T cell receptor beta chains follows, all from one sample in a study of T cell repertoires in cytomegalovirus infection. Each CDR3 protein gets one entry after TCRdb re-called the reads with MiXCR. This sample has about 700,000 distinct CDR3 sequences, with around a third found just once. The antigens of these receptors remain unknown. Sequenced here: cultured PBMCs, sampled from culture after CMV antigen stimulation. The receptors originated from a human donor in good health (CMV status not recorded). Some clones in this sample may be carry-over from other donors' samples. Both conserved end residues are part of each CDR3. D genes are given only for firm matches. Rows give clone size only sometimes, using once, few, many, or a class for an expanded clone.

v_gene,d_gene,j_gene,abundance,CDR3aa,CDR3nt
TRBV4-1,NA,TRBJ2-7,few,CASRSGFSYEQYF,TGCGCCAGCAGGTCAGGGTTCTCCTACGAGCAGTACTTC
TRBV12-3/TRBV12-4,NA,TRBJ1-2,NA,CASSLWQYYGYTF,TGTGCCAGCAGTTTGTGGCAGTACTATGGCTACACCTTC
TRBV20-1,NA,TRBJ2-1,NA,CSASPSRFYNEQFF,TGCAGTGCTAGCCCAAGTCGCTTCTACAATGAGCAGTTCTTC
TRBV7-9,NA,TRBJ2-7,NA,CASSPRGGQQYF,TGTGCCAGCAGCCCGCGGGGCGGGCAGCAGTACTTC
TRBV6-4,NA,TRBJ1-1,few,CASSPTGHTPRSTEAFF,TGTGCCAGCAGTCCGACGGGACATACCCCCAGAAGCACTGAAGCTTTCTTT
TRBV7-9,TRBD1,TRBJ2-2,few,CASSLRQGARELFF,TGTGCCAGCAGCCTCAGACAGGGGGCGCGGGAGCTGTTTTTT
TRBV6-2/TRBV6-3,NA,TRBJ2-1,NA,CASRRPSRGETKQFF,TGTGCCAGCAGACGCCCAAGTAGGGGGGAAACAAAGCAGTTCTTC
TRBV15,TRBD2,TRBJ2-5,NA,CATSRGDLAGYEETQYF,TGTGCCACCAGCAGAGGGGACCTAGCGGGGTACGAAGAGACCCAGTACTTC
TRBV5-1,NA,TRBJ2-5,NA,CASSLAPREFGETQYF,TGCGCCAGCAGCTTGGCCCCCAGGGAGTTCGGGGAGACCCAGTACTTC
TRBV2,NA,TRBJ1-2,NA,CASSEAYAGASSNYGYTF,TGTGCCAGCAGTGAAGCGTATGCGGGGGCGAGTAGTAACTATGGCTACACCTTC
TRBV19,NA,TRBJ2-1,NA,CASRSYNEQFF,TGTGCCAGTAGGTCCTACAATGAGCAGTTCTTC
TRBV6-2/TRBV6-3,NA,TRBJ1-1,few,CASSYDPGTEAFF,TGTGCCAGCAGTTACGACCCGGGGACTGAAGCTTTCTTT
TRBV7-9,NA,TRBJ2-5,NA,CASSFFPRSSQETQYF,TGTGCCAGCAGCTTTTTCCCGCGGAGCAGTCAAGAGACCCAGTACTTC
TRBV7-6,NA,TRBJ1-6,NA,CASSLMGGSSNSPLHF,TGTGCCAGCAGCTTAATGGGGGGGAGCTCTAATTCACCCCTCCACTTT
TRBV29-1,TRBD2,TRBJ2-5,NA,CSVGTSGGQETQYF,TGCAGCGTTGGTACTAGCGGGGGCCAGGAGACCCAGTACTTC
TRBV7-9,NA,TRBJ2-5,few,CASARAGPQETQYF,TGTGCCAGCGCCCGGGCAGGCCCCCAAGAGACCCAGTACTTC
TRBV7-2,TRBD1,TRBJ1-6,many,CAITQGFNNSPLHF,TGTGCCATAACACAGGGGTTCAATAATTCACCCCTCCACTTT
TRBV6-6,NA,TRBJ1-5,NA,CASSYGRGNQPQHF,TGTGCCAGCAGTTACGGACGGGGGAATCAGCCCCAGCATTTT
TRBV9,NA,TRBJ2-3,NA,CASSLGRGGQDTQYF,TGTGCCAGCAGCTTAGGACGTGGGGGCCAAGATACGCAGTATTTT
TRBV7-6,TRBD2,TRBJ2-3,few,CASSLAGLAGMSTDTQYF,TGTGCCAGCAGCTTAGCGGGACTAGCGGGAATGAGCACAGATACGCAGTATTTT
TRBV5-1,TRBD1,TRBJ1-4,NA,CASSKDRGGEKLFF,TGCGCCAGCAGCAAGGACAGGGGAGGAGAAAAACTGTTTTTT
TRBV7-9,TRBD1,TRBJ1-5,few,CASSPGQSPQPQHF,TGTGCCAGCAGCCCGGGACAGTCTCCCCAGCCCCAGCATTTT
TRBV2,TRBD1,TRBJ2-1,NA,CASSPERTGLLF,TGTGCCAGCAGTCCGGAGAGGACAGGACTTCTCTTC
TRBV6-2/TRBV6-3,NA,TRBJ1-2,NA,CASSTGLLGYTF,TGTGCCAGCAGTACGGGACTGCTCGGCTACACCTTC
TRBV5-1,TRBD2,TRBJ2-7,few,CASRLSGRSYEQYF,TGCGCCAGCAGACTTAGCGGGAGATCTTACGAGCAGTACTTC
TRBV6-2/TRBV6-3,TRBD2,TRBJ2-1,NA,CASSPGTGTSGYNEQFF,TGTGCCAGCAGCCCAGGCACCGGGACTAGCGGCTACAATGAGCAGTTCTTC
TRBV7-2,TRBD2,TRBJ2-1,NA,CASSLGRAGAYNEQFF,TGTGCCAGCAGCTTAGGACGAGCGGGAGCCTACAATGAGCAGTTCTTC
TRBV7-8,TRBD2,TRBJ2-1,NA,CASRKDRLAANNEQFF,TGTGCCAGCAGGAAAGACCGACTAGCGGCTAACAATGAGCAGTTCTTC
TRBV11-2,NA,TRBJ2-5,once,CASSTLSRPNPYF,TGTGCCAGCTCTACCCTGAGCAGACCGAACCCGTACTTC
TRBV12-3/TRBV12-4,NA,TRBJ2-3,NA,CASSLEVARGSTDTQYF,TGTGCCAGCAGTTTAGAGGTGGCCCGCGGTAGCACAGATACGCAGTATTTT
TRBV7-2,NA,TRBJ1-1,many,CASSFIPGRSVAFF,TGTGCCAGCAGCTTTATCCCGGGACGGTCGGTGGCTTTCTTT
TRBV7-2,NA,TRBJ1-5,many,CASSLAMIGNQPQHF,TGTGCCAGCAGCTTAGCAATGATTGGCAATCAGCCCCAGCATTTT
TRBV6-1,NA,TRBJ1-1,many,CASSYGPNTEAFF,TGTGCCAGCAGCTACGGACCGAACACTGAAGCTTTCTTT
TRBV6-1,NA,TRBJ1-2,NA,CASSEARDGRYGYTF,TGTGCCAGCAGTGAAGCTCGAGACGGAAGATATGGCTACACCTTC
TRBV20-1,NA,TRBJ2-1,NA,CSASFPGPGSYNEQFF,TGCAGTGCTAGTTTTCCGGGACCCGGCTCCTACAATGAGCAGTTCTTC
TRBV20-1,TRBD1,TRBJ2-7,NA,CSARLRTGSYEQYF,TGCAGTGCCCGACTTCGGACAGGGTCCTACGAGCAGTACTTC
TRBV18,NA,TRBJ1-4,few,CASSPAASNEKLFF,TGTGCCAGCTCACCCGCGGCATCTAATGAAAAACTGTTTTTT
TRBV12-3/TRBV12-4,TRBD2,TRBJ2-7,NA,CASTFSGAYEQYF,TGTGCCAGCACCTTTAGCGGGGCCTACGAGCAGTACTTC
TRBV7-9,NA,TRBJ1-2,NA,CASSLWPLHLSYGYTF,TGTGCCAGCAGCTTATGGCCTCTCCACCTGTCTTATGGCTACACCTTC
TRBV27,NA,TRBJ2-1,NA,CASALGPYNEQFF,TGTGCCAGCGCCTTGGGGCCTTACAATGAGCAGTTCTTC
TRBV12-3/TRBV12-4,NA,TRBJ2-3,NA,CASSLFWGRTENADTQYF,TGTGCCAGCAGTTTATTTTGGGGCAGGACAGAAAATGCAGATACGCAGTATTTT
TRBV7-6,TRBD2,TRBJ2-1,once,CASSLVGAGGIRNEQFF,TGTGCCAGCAGCTTAGTTGGAGCGGGAGGGATTAGGAATGAGCAGTTCTTC
TRBV7-6,TRBD2,TRBJ2-1,few,CASRSGTSGFTEQFF,TGTGCCAGCAGGTCCGGGACTAGCGGTTTTACGGAGCAGTTCTTC
TRBV5-4,NA,TRBJ1-1,few,CASSPGDRNTEAFF,TGTGCCAGCAGTCCCGGAGACAGGAACACTGAAGCTTTCTTT
TRBV14,NA,TRBJ1-4,few,CASSQPVGGLDEKLFF,TGTGCCAGCAGCCAACCCGTCGGGGGCTTGGATGAAAAACTGTTTTTT